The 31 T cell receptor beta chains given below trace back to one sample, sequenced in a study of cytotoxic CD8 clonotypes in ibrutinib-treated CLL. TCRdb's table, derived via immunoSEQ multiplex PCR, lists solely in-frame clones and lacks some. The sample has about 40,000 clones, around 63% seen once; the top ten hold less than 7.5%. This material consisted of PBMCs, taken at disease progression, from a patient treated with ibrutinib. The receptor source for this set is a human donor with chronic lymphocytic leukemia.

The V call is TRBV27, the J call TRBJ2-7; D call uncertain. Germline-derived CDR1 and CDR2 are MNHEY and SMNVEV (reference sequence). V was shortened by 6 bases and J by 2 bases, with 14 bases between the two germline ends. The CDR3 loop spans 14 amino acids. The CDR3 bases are TGTGCCAGCAGCTCTATGCGCGGAACCTACGAGCAGTACTTC. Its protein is CASSSMRGTYEQYF.

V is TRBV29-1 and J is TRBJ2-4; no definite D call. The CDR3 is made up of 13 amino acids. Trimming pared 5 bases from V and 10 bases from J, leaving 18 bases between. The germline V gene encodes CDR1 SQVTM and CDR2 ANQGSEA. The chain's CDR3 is CSVSLQSTRIQYF. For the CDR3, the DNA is TGCAGCGTTTCCCTACAGAGCACCCGGATTCAGTACTTC.

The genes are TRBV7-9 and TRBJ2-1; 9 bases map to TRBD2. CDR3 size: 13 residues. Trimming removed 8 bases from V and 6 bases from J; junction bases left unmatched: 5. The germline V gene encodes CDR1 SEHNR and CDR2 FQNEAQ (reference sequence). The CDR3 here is CASRAAGGNEQFF. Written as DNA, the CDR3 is TGTGCCAGCCGGGCAGCGGGAGGCAATGAGCAGTTCTTC.

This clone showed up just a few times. CDR3 sequence reads: CASSQGGRSYEQYF. The DNA for the CDR3 is TGCGCCAGCAGCCAAGGGGGGAGGTCCTACGAGCAGTACTTC. The J gene is TRBJ2-7, the V gene TRBV4-1; TRBD2 might be the D (6 bases). The CDR3 runs 14 residues. Germline lookup yields CDR1 MGHRA and CDR2 YSYEKL. V dropped 1 base and J dropped 1 base, with 8 bases sitting between them.

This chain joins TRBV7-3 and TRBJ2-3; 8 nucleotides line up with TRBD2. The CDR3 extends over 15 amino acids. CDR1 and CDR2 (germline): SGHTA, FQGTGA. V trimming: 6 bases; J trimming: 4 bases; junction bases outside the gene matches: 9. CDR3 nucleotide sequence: TGTGCCAGCAGTCAGGGACCGGGAGGGGCAGATACGCAGTATTTT. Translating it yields CASSQGPGGADTQYF.

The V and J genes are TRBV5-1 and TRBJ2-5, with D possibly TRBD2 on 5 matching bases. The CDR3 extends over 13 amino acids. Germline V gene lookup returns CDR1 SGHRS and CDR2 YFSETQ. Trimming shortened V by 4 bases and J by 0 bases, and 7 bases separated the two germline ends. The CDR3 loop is CASSPGNQETQYF. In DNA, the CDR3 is TGCGCCAGCAGCCCGGGGAACCAAGAGACCCAGTACTTC.

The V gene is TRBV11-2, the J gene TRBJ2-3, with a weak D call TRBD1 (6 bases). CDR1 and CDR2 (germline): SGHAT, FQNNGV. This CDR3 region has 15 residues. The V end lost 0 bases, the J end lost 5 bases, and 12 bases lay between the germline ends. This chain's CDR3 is CASSLEGAMGDTQYF. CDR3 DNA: TGTGCCAGCAGCTTAGAGGGGGCGATGGGAGATACGCAGTATTTT.

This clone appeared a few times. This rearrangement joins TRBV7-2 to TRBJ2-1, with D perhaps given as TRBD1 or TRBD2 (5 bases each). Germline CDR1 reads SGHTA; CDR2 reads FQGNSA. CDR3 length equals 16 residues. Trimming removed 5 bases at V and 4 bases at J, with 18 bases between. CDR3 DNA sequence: TGTGCCAGCAGCGCCCGGGGCAGGGCTTTTTACAATGAGCAGTTCTTC. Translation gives CASSARGRAFYNEQFF.

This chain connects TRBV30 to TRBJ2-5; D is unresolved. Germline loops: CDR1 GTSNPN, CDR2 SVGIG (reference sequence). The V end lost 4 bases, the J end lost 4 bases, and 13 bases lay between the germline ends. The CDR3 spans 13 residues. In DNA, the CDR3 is TGTGCCTGGACCGCCCCGGTCCCAGAGACCCAGTACTTC. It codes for CAWTAPVPETQYF.

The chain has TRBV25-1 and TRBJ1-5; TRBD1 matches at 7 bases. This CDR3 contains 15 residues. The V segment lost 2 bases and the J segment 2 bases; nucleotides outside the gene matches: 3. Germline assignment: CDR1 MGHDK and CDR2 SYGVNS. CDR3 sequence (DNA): TGTGCCAGCAGTGAAGGTCAGGGGGGCAATCAGCCCCAGCATTTT. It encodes CASSEGQGGNQPQHF.

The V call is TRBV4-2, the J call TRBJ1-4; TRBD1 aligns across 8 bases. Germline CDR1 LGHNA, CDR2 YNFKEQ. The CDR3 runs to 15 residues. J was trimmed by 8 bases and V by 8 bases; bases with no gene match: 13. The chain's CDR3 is CASHSGDRGSEKLFF. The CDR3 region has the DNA TGTGCCAGCCATAGTGGAGACAGGGGATCCGAAAAACTGTTTTTT.

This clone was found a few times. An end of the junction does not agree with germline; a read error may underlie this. The CDR3 region has the DNA TGTGCCAGTAGTATCCCGGGACTAGCGGGAGAACACCGGGGAGCTGTTTTT. This encodes CASSIPGLAGEHRGAVF. This sequence joins TRBV19 and TRBJ2-2, with TRBD2 matching over 14 bases. Germline-derived CDR1 and CDR2 are LNHDA and SQIVND (reference sequence). This CDR3 spans 17 amino acids.

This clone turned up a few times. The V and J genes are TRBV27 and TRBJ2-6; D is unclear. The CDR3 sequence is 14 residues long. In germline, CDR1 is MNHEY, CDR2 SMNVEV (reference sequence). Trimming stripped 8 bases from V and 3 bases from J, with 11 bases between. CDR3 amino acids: CASGLVYGANVLTF. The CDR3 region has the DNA TGTGCCAGCGGATTAGTATATGGGGCCAACGTCCTGACTTTC.

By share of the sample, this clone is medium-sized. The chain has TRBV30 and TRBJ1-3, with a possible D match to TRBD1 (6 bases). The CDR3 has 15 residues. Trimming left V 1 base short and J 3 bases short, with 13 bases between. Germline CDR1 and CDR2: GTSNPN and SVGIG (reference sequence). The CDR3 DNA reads TGTGCCTGGAGTGCCCTCGGACAGTTTGGAAACACCATATATTTT. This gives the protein CAWSALGQFGNTIYF.

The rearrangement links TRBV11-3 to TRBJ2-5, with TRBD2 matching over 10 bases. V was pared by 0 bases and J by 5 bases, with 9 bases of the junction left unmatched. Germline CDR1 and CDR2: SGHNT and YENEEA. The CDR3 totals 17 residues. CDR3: CASSLDSPSGSIETQYF. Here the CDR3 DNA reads TGTGCCAGCAGCTTAGATTCACCTAGCGGGAGTATCGAGACCCAGTACTTC.

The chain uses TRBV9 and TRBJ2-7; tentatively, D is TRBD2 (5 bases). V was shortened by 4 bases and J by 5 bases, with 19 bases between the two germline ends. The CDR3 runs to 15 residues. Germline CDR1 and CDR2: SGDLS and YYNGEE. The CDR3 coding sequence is TGTGCCAGCAGCCCCGGTAGGGCTAGCTTCGACGAGCAGTACTTC. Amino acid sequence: CASSPGRASFDEQYF.

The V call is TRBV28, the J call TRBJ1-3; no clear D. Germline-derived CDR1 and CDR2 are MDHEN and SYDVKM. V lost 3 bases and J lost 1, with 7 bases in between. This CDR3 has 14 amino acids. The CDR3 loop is CASSFVGSGNTIYF. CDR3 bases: TGTGCCAGCAGTTTCGTGGGATCTGGAAACACCATATATTTT.

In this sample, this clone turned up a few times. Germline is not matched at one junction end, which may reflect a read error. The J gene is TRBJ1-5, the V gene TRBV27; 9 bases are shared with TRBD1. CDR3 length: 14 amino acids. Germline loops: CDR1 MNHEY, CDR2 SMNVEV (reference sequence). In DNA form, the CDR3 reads TGTGCCAGCAGTTCGCGAGCCGGGACAGGGAGTTTGAATTTT. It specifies CASSSRAGTGSLNF.

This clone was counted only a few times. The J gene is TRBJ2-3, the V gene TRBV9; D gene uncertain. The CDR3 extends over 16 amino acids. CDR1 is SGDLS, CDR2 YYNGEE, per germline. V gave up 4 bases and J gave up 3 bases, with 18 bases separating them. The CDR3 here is CASSPRVPWGTDTQYF. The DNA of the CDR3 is TGTGCCAGCAGCCCTAGGGTCCCCTGGGGTACAGATACGCAGTATTTT.

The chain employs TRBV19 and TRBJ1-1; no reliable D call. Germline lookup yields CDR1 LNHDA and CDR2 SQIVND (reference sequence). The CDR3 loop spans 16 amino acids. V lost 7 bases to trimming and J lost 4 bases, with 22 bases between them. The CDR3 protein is CASIPRVGGGLTEAFF. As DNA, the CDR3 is TGTGCCAGTATCCCCCGGGTGGGAGGTGGACTCACTGAAGCTTTCTTT.

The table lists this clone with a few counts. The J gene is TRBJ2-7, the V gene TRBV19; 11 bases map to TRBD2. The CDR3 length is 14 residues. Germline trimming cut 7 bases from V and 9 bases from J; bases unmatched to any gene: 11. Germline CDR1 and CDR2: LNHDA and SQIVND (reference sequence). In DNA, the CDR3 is TGTGCCAGTAATTCCCCGGGACTAGCGGATTGGCAGTACTTC. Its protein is CASNSPGLADWQYF.

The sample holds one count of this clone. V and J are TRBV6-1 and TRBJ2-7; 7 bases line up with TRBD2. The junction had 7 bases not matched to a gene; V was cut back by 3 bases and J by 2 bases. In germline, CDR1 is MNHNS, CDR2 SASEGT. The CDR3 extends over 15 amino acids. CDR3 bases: TGTGCCAGCAGTGAGTGGCTAGCGGCGACCTACGAGCAGTACTTC. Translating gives CASSEWLAATYEQYF.

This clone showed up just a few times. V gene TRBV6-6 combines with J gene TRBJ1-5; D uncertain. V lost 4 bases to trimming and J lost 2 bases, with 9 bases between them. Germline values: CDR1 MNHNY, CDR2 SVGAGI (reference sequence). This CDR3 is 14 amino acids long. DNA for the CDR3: TGTGCCAGCAGTTTTTCAGCTGGCAATCAGCCCCAGCATTTT. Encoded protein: CASSFSAGNQPQHF.

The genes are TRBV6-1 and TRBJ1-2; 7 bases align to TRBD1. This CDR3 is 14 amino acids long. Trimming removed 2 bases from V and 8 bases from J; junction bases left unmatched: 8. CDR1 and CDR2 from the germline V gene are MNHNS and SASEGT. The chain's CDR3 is CASSEHRGLGGYTF. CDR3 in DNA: TGTGCCAGCAGTGAACATAGGGGGCTGGGGGGCTACACCTTC.

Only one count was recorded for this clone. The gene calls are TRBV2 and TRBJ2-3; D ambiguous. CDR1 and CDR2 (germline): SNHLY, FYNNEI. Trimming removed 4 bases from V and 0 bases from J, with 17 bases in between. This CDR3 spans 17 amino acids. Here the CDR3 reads CASSALIETLSTDTQYF. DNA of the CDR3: TGTGCCAGCAGTGCCCTTATCGAGACCCTTAGCACAGATACGCAGTATTTT.

The CDR3 bases are TGTGCCAGCAGCTATTCGGGGACAGGGAGAGGTAGTAACTATGGCTACACCTTC. Its translation: CASSYSGTGRGSNYGYTF. The chain links TRBV7-9 to TRBJ1-2, with 9 bases lining up with TRBD1. The V gene's germline CDR1 is SEHNR and CDR2 FQNEAQ (reference sequence). The V segment lost 4 bases and the J segment 1 base; nucleotides outside the gene matches: 13. The CDR3 covers 18 residues.

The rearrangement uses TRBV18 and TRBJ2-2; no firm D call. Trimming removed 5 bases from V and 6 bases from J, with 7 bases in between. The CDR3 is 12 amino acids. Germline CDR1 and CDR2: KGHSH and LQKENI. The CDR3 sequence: CASSDRSGELFF. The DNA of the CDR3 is TGTGCCAGCTCAGATCGGTCCGGGGAGCTGTTTTTT. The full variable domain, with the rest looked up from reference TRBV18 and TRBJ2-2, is NAGVMQNPRHLVRRRGQEARLRCSPMKGHSHVYWYRQLPEEGLKFMVYLQKENIIDESGMPKERFSAEFPKEGPSILRIQQVVRGDSAAYFCASSDRSGELFFGEGSRLTVL.

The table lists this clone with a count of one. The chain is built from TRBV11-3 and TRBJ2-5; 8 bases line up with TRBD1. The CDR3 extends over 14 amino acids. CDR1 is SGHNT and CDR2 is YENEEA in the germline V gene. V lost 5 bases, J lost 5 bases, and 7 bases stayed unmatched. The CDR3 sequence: CASSPRTGTETQYF. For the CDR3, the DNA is TGTGCCAGCAGCCCGAGGACAGGGACGGAGACCCAGTACTTC.

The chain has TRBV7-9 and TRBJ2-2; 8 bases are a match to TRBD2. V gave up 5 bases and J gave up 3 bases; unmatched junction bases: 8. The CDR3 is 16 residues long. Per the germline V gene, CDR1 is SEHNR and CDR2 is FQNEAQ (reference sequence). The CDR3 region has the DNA TGTGCCAGCAGCCCGCCGGGTAGCGGGGACACCGGGGAGCTGTTTTTT. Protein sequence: CASSPPGSGDTGELFF.

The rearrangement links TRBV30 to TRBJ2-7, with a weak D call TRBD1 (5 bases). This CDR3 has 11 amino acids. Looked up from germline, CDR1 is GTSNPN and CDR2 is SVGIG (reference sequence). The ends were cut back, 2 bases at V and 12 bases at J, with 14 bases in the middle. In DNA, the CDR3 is TGTGCCTGGAGTACAGGCACCAAGAGGTACTTC. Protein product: CAWSTGTKRYF. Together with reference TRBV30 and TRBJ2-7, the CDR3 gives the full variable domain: SQTIHQWPATLVQPVGSPLSLECTVEGTSNPNLYWYRQAAGRGLQLLFYSVGIGQISSEVPQNLSASRPQDRQFILSSKKLLLSDSGFYLCAWSTGTKRYFGPGTRLTVT.

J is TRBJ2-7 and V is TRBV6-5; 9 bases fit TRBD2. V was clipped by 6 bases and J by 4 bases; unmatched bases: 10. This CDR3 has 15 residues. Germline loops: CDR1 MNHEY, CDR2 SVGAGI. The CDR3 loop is CASRLSGSIKYEQYF. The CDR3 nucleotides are TGTGCCAGCAGACTTAGCGGGAGTATCAAATACGAGCAGTACTTC.